The rows below give T cell receptor beta chains drawn from one sample of a study of T cell repertoires in cytomegalovirus infection. TCRdb re-derived calls from the reads in MiXCR, one entry per CDR3 protein. This table holds roughly 150,000 distinct CDR3 sequences, 15% to 20% found once. The sequencing input was CD8+ T cells from PBMCs. These receptors all come from a human donor in good health (CMV status not recorded). Some clones in this sample may be carry-over from other donors' samples. CDR3s include the opening cysteine and the closing phenylalanine or tryptophan.

v_gene: TRBV7-9; CDR3aa: CASSFAGTGPNTEAFF
v_gene: TRBV6-6; CDR3aa: CASSYQPAYEQYF
v_gene: TRBV7-2; CDR3aa: CASSLGRATDTQYF
v_gene: TRBV6-6; CDR3aa: CASSPSQREYYNEQFF
v_gene: TRBV14; CDR3aa: CASSQAGPKSGYTF
v_gene: TRBV20-1; CDR3aa: CSAGGGVDNGASNYGYTF
v_gene: TRBV9; CDR3aa: CASSPKGGSSYEQYF
v_gene: TRBV6-2/TRBV6-3; CDR3aa: CASSADRAAGELFF
v_gene: TRBV19; CDR3aa: CATRDRMDEQFF
v_gene: TRBV7-9; CDR3aa: CASSPPRDRPYEQYF
v_gene: TRBV12-3/TRBV12-4; CDR3aa: CASSPRGGGREQFF
v_gene: TRBV7-8; CDR3aa: CASSSRIGTSGYNEQFF
v_gene: TRBV20-1; CDR3aa: CSARGQGVSYEQYF
v_gene: TRBV12-5; CDR3aa: CASGLVKDPNSYEQYF
v_gene: TRBV7-8; CDR3aa: CASSFTGNGLAAYEQYF
v_gene: TRBV11-2; CDR3aa: CASSLPTLEQFF
v_gene: TRBV7-8; CDR3aa: CASSLASTGLIAYEQYF
v_gene: TRBV7-2; CDR3aa: CASSAGWGERENYEQYF
v_gene: TRBV2; CDR3aa: CASRTSGDEQYF
v_gene: TRBV7-6; CDR3aa: CASSLGPEGEKLFF
v_gene: TRBV7-6; CDR3aa: CASSLALRDQETQYF
v_gene: TRBV27; CDR3aa: CASSLSIASEQYF
v_gene: TRBV7-8; CDR3aa: CASSSVAGGRGYTDTQYF
v_gene: TRBV7-2; CDR3aa: CASSLVVAGGPSNEQFF
v_gene: TRBV10-3; CDR3aa: CAHSDGHNEQFF
v_gene: TRBV5-6; CDR3aa: CASSLEGGIEQFF
v_gene: TRBV2; CDR3aa: CASSVTPEATPLHF
v_gene: TRBV5-1; CDR3aa: CASSLEAGGAETQYF
v_gene: TRBV2; CDR3aa: CARRQGRTEAFF